A selection of T cell receptor beta chains follows, all from one sample in a study of blood T cell repertoires in COVID-19. TCRdb keeps only in-frame clones here, not all; method: immunoSEQ multiplex PCR. The repertoire has about 320,000 clones, about 90% of them found once; the top ten carry around 5%. Sample: PBMCs or T cells enriched from blood (not recorded which). The receptors here all came from a man aged 25 to 45 who had recovered from COVID-19. Each CDR3 is given with its conserved first and last residue. D genes are given only for firm matches. The size of a clone is reported for some rows only, either as once, few or many, or as a class for expanded clones.

j_gene | v_gene | d_gene | abundance | CDR3nt | CDR3aa
TRBJ1-3 | TRBV5-4 | TRBD1 | - | TGTGCCAGCAGCGTGCACCCCAGGGGGCAGAAGCTAAACACCATATATTTT | CASSVHPRGQKLNTIYF
TRBJ2-3 | TRBV24-1 | TRBD2 | - | TGTGCCACCGGCCATAAAGCGGGGGCGTACACAGATACGCAGTATTTT | CATGHKAGAYTDTQYF
TRBJ2-3 | TRBV4-2 | - | - | TGTGCCAGCAGCCAAGATTATGGGGAGCCAGATACGCAGTATTTT | CASSQDYGEPDTQYF
TRBJ2-1 | TRBV28 | TRBD1 | - | TGTGCCAGCAGTATTACAGGGGAAGGTTACAATGAGCAGTTCTTC | CASSITGEGYNEQFF
TRBJ2-7 | TRBV7-2 | - | - | TGTGCCAGCAGCTTAGGTTCAGGCCTCAGCTCCTACGAGCAGTACTTC | CASSLGSGLSSYEQYF
TRBJ2-3 | TRBV3-1/TRBV3-2 | - | once | TGTGCCAGCAGACCCAACAGGGTACACACAGATACGCAGTATTTT | CASRPNRVHTDTQYF
TRBJ2-7 | TRBV2 | TRBD1 | - | TGTGCCAGCAGTGAAGCCCCCGGACAGGGCTACGAGCAGTACTTC | CASSEAPGQGYEQYF
TRBJ2-3 | TRBV3-1/TRBV3-2 | TRBD2 | - | TGTGCCAGCAGCCAAGTAGCGGGGGGCCCGGCAGATACGCAGTATTTT | CASSQVAGGPADTQYF
TRBJ2-5 | TRBV5-4 | TRBD1 | - | TGTGCCAGCAGCTTCTACAGGGGGGCTGAGACCCAGTACTTC | CASSFYRGAETQYF
TRBJ2-7 | TRBV6-5 | - | few | TGTGCCAGCAAAAATCAGGTGACTCGGGGCGAGCAGTACTTC | CASKNQVTRGEQYF
TRBJ2-2 | TRBV5-6 | - | - | TGTGCCAGCAGCCTCGTACAGGGTGGGGCCGGGGAGCTGTTTTTT | CASSLVQGGAGELFF
TRBJ1-3 | TRBV6-5 | - | - | TGTGCCAGCAGTAACAGAGCCTCTGGAAACACCATATATTTT | CASSNRASGNTIYF
TRBJ1-5 | TRBV2 | - | few | TGTGCCAGCAGTGGAACTACTACCGGGACAAATCAGCCCCAGCATTTT | CASSGTTTGTNQPQHF
TRBJ2-3 | TRBV27 | TRBD2 | once | TGTGCCAGCAGTTTAATGCTACTAGCGGGGGGGAGCACAGATACGCAGTATTTT | CASSLMLLAGGSTDTQYF
TRBJ1-1 | TRBV5-1 | - | - | TGCGCCAGCAGCCTCCTGACAGCGCGGACTGAAGCTTTCTTT | CASSLLTARTEAFF
TRBJ2-7 | TRBV9 | - | - | TGTGCCAGCAGCGTATCCGGAGATTACGAGCAGTACTTC | CASSVSGDYEQYF
TRBJ1-5 | TRBV7-9 | TRBD1 | once | TGTGCCAGCAGCTCCCCCTCACAGGGGTTAGGACCCCAGCATTTT | CASSSPSQGLGPQHF
TRBJ2-5 | TRBV20-1 | TRBD2 | - | TGCAGTGCTAGTCGTCCCCTAGCGGGGCATCAAGAGACCCAGTACTTC | CSASRPLAGHQETQYF
TRBJ2-7 | TRBV7-2 | TRBD2 | - | TGTGCCAGCAGCGTCCGGGACTACAGCGTCGAGCAGTACTTC | CASSVRDYSVEQYF
TRBJ1-6 | TRBV27 | - | - | TGTGCCAGCAGTTTAGGGGAGGGGACCGCCAATTCACCCCTCCACTTT | CASSLGEGTANSPLHF
TRBJ2-5 | TRBV4-1 | - | - | TGCGCCAGCAGCCAAGATCATCAGGGTGGGCAGACCCAGTACTTC | CASSQDHQGGQTQYF
TRBJ2-7 | TRBV9 | - | - | TGTGCCAGCAGCGTAGGGGGCGGGGAAAGCTCCTACGAGCAGTACTTC | CASSVGGGESSYEQYF
TRBJ1-3 | TRBV2 | - | once | TGTGCCAGCAGACAGGGTTCGGGCTCTGGAAACACCATATATTTT | CASRQGSGSGNTIYF
TRBJ2-7 | TRBV6-5 | TRBD1 | - | TGTGCCAGCAGTCCGTCGACAGGGGGTCCCTACGAGCAGTACTTC | CASSPSTGGPYEQYF
TRBJ1-2 | TRBV7-9 | - | - | TGTGCCAGCAGCTTGCGGGGGGACGTCTTTGGCTACACCTTC | CASSLRGDVFGYTF
TRBJ1-1 | TRBV6-5 | - | - | TGTGCCAGCACTCTAACGGACACTGAAGCTTTCTTT | CASTLTDTEAFF
TRBJ2-7 | TRBV30 | - | - | TGTGCCTGGAGTGCTGTACGAGGGGACTTGTCCTACGAGCAGTACTTC | CAWSAVRGDLSYEQYF
TRBJ2-7 | TRBV3-1/TRBV3-2 | - | - | TGTGCCAGCAGCCCCGGAGAGGGGGGGTACGAGCAGTACTTC | CASSPGEGGYEQYF
TRBJ1-2 | TRBV5-1 | TRBD1 | - | TGCGCCAGCAGCTTGGCGGGGCAGGGGGCCGAAGGCTACACCTTC | CASSLAGQGAEGYTF
TRBJ1-1 | TRBV7-9 | TRBD1 | - | TGTGCCAGCAGCTGGCCGGGACAGTTGAACACTGAAGCTTTCTTT | CASSWPGQLNTEAFF
TRBJ1-2 | TRBV30 | - | - | TGTGCCTGGATCGACGGGGCTAACTATGGCTACACCTTC | CAWIDGANYGYTF
TRBJ2-3 | TRBV7-3 | TRBD2 | - | TGTGCCAGCAGCCAGGGACTAGCGGGGGGGTTTTTGGATACGCAGTATTTT | CASSQGLAGGFLDTQYF
TRBJ2-5 | TRBV5-4 | - | - | TGTGCCCGCGGGGTGGGGGGGCAGGAGACCCAGTACTTC | CARGVGGQETQYF
TRBJ2-1 | TRBV11-3 | TRBD1 | - | TGTGCCAGCAGTCTGGACAGGGGGCCGACTACTAACAATGAGCAGTTCTTC | CASSLDRGPTTNNEQFF
TRBJ1-6 | TRBV5-6 | - | - | TGTGCCAGCAGCCCCGACAGGTCCGAGAGTTCACCCCTCCACTTT | CASSPDRSESSPLHF
TRBJ2-7 | TRBV24-1 | - | - | TGTGCCACGGGGGCACCGAGCTCCTACGAGCAGTACTTC | CATGAPSSYEQYF
TRBJ2-7 | TRBV21-1 | - | - | TGTGCCAGCAGCAAATGGGACAGGGGGGAAGGCGAGCAGTACTTC | CASSKWDRGEGEQYF
TRBJ1-1 | TRBV5-6 | - | - | TGTGCCAGCAGCTCCACAACAGGGCGCACTGAAGCTTTCTTT | CASSSTTGRTEAFF
TRBJ2-3 | TRBV2 | TRBD1 | - | TGTGCCATCCAGACAGGGGAAACAGATACGCAGTATTTT | CAIQTGETDTQYF
TRBJ2-1 | TRBV30 | TRBD2 | - | TGTGCCTGGAGTAAGACTAGCGGGGGGGCGGGTGAGCAGTTCTTC | CAWSKTSGGAGEQFF
TRBJ2-7 | TRBV6-5 | - | once | TGTGCCAGCGCGTTTGGACTGAGCTCCTACGAGCAGTACTTC | CASAFGLSSYEQYF
TRBJ2-7 | TRBV5-1 | - | - | TGCGCCAGCAGCTTCGGCGGTCCCTACGAGCAGTACTTC | CASSFGGPYEQYF
TRBJ2-7 | TRBV5-1 | - | - | TGCGCCAGCACCTCCGAGGACTCAGCCTACGAGCAGTACTTC | CASTSEDSAYEQYF
TRBJ2-7 | TRBV5-1 | - | - | TGCGCCAGCAGCCCGAGAGGGTACGAGCAGTACTTC | CASSPRGYEQYF
TRBJ1-1 | TRBV29-1 | TRBD1 | - | TGCAGCGTAGGACAGGGTTTCACTGAAGCTTTCTTT | CSVGQGFTEAFF
TRBJ2-3 | TRBV23-1 | - | - | TGCGCCAGCAGTCAACCGACAGTTTTCGCAGATACGCAGTATTTT | CASSQPTVFADTQYF
TRBJ2-1 | TRBV27 | - | - | TGTGCCAGCACACCCGTACAGGGTTACAATGAGCAGTTCTTC | CASTPVQGYNEQFF
TRBJ1-1 | TRBV25-1 | TRBD1 | - | TGTGCCAGCAGTGAGACAGGGTGGACTGAAGCTTTCTTT | CASSETGWTEAFF